The rows below give T cell receptor beta chains drawn from one sample of a study of response to subunit inactivated influenza vaccine. TCRdb processed the RT-PCR reads anew with MiXCR; each CDR3 protein has one entry. The sample contains over 750,000 distinct CDR3 sequences, 21% of which appear only once. Here the sequenced sample was PBMCs from blood, taken 5 to 6 days after vaccination. These receptor sequences come from a man aged 45-65 years who received an inactivated influenza vaccine. Each CDR3 is given with its conserved first and last residue. Clone size is given for some rows only: seen once, a few or many times, or a class if the clone is expanded.

cdr3_aa clone_size v_call
CASSSTSGDTDTQYF few TRBV28
CASSLRGGMGHNEQFF few TRBV7-2
CASSLEPSGGPGTQYF . TRBV5-1
CASSLGPGTGRTDTQYF once TRBV7-9
CASSRDRAPQETQYF . TRBV5-1
CASSQSGTGGYNEQFF few TRBV27
CASSPVQGRQPQHF few TRBV6-1
CSVPSRLAQTAEQFF many TRBV29-1
CASSYDPQYNSPLHF many TRBV6-5
CASSSPGQGEVYQETQYF . TRBV6-2/TRBV6-3
CASSQDRSRRLAGELFF few TRBV4-3
CASSSTGGLETQFF . TRBV7-9
CASSYVPIFQPNTGELFF few TRBV11-1
CASRAPGQGPSEQFF . TRBV6-1
CAWNYRAGNTIYF . TRBV30
CASSQEYRYNEPQHF . TRBV4-3